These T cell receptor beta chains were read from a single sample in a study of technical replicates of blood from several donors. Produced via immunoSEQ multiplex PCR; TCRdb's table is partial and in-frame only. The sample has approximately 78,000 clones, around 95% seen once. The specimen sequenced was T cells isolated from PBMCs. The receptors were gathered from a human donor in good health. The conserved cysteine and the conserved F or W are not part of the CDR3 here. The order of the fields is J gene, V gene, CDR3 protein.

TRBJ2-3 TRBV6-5 ASLLAGTDTQY
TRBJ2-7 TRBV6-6 ASSPTGEDFHEQY
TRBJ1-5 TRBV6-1 AGGGNQPQH
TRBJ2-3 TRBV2 ASSKRAQGEDTQY
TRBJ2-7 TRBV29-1 SVEDEGAPYEQY
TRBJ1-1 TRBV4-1 ASSHVRSRRDTEAF
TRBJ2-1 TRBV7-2 ASSLRGGLAGLYNEQF
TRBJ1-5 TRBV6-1 ASSGSLGQYSNQPQH
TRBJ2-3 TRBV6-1 ASSEEEAPPDTQY
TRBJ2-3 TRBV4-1 ASSQDFTTEQY
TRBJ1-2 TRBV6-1 ASSRQPRLGYT
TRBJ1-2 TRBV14 ASSPLGQVTGVSGYT
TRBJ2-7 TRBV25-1 ASRERDHYEQY
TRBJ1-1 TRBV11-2 ASSPFAEAF
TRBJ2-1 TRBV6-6 ASSYSVGQGRNEQF
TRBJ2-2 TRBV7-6 ASSSSRGLFENTGELF
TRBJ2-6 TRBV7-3 ASSPGGSGANVLT
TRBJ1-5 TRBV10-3 AIRTGEGGMNQPQH
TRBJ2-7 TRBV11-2 ASTRGTSGRGMYEQY
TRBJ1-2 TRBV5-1 ASSRGVYGYT
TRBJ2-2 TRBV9 ASSPQWGGLF
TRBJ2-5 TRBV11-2 ASSLVGRRTQY
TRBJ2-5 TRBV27 ASSPVVGTQY
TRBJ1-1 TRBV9 ASSTDQGSTEAF
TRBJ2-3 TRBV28 ASSVLAGGVDTQY
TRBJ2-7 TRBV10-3 AITGGGKGYEQY
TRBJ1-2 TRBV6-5 ASSYGGLDGYT
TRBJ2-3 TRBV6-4 ASSRGLADTDTQY
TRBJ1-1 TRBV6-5 ASRSGTGTEAF